These T cell receptor beta chains were read from a single sample in a study of cytomegalovirus exposure and HLA in healthy donors. Only in-frame clones appear in the TCRdb table, and some are missing; sequencing was by immunoSEQ multiplex PCR. The sample has approximately 190,000 clones, more than 65% seen once; the top ten hold 3% to 4.5%. The specimen sequenced was PBMCs. The source of these receptors is a man aged 50 or older in good health and CMV-seronegative. CDR3s include the opening cysteine and the closing phenylalanine or tryptophan. The order of the fields is clone size, J gene, V gene, D gene, CDR3 protein, CDR3 DNA. The D gene is left open where the match is weak. Rows may omit the clone size; those that give it use once, few, many or a size class.

size: -
J: TRBJ2-7
V: TRBV6-5
D: TRBD2
CDR3: CASSYSFGGGFYEQYF
DNA: TGTGCCAGCAGTTACTCGTTTGGCGGGGGGTTCTACGAGCAGTACTTC

size: -
J: TRBJ1-3
V: TRBV7-6
D: -
CDR3: CASSTARPPSGGNTIYF
DNA: TGTGCCAGCAGCACGGCCCGGCCGCCCTCGGGGGGAAACACCATATATTTT

size: -
J: TRBJ1-5
V: TRBV19
D: -
CDR3: CASSSHAGVEGQPQHF
DNA: TGTGCCAGTAGTTCCCACGCGGGGGTCGAAGGGCAGCCCCAGCATTTT

size: -
J: TRBJ2-3
V: TRBV9
D: -
CDR3: CASSVGRGFLTDTQYF
DNA: TGTGCCAGCAGCGTGGGGCGGGGATTCCTCACAGATACGCAGTATTTT

size: -
J: TRBJ2-7
V: TRBV6-5
D: TRBD2
CDR3: CASRGAGVPYEQYF
DNA: TGTGCCAGCAGGGGCGCGGGGGTCCCCTACGAGCAGTACTTC

size: -
J: TRBJ1-4
V: TRBV4-1
D: TRBD1
CDR3: CASSQTETGAKGNEKLFF
DNA: TGCGCCAGCAGCCAAACTGAGACAGGGGCGAAGGGAAATGAAAAACTGTTTTTT

size: -
J: TRBJ1-3
V: TRBV11-2
D: -
CDR3: CASSFRGRENTIYF
DNA: TGTGCCAGCAGCTTCAGAGGGAGGGAAAACACCATATATTTT

size: -
J: TRBJ2-2
V: TRBV11-3
D: TRBD2
CDR3: CASSLRSGENTGELFF
DNA: TGTGCCAGCAGCTTAAGGAGCGGGGAAAACACCGGGGAGCTGTTTTTT

size: few
J: TRBJ1-4
V: TRBV19
D: TRBD1
CDR3: CASSSPWDRGTTNEKLFF
DNA: TGTGCCAGTAGCTCCCCTTGGGACAGGGGGACGACTAATGAAAAACTGTTTTTT

size: -
J: TRBJ1-4
V: TRBV27
D: -
CDR3: CASSARQQATNEKLFF
DNA: TGTGCCAGCAGTGCGCGACAGCAGGCAACTAATGAAAAACTGTTTTTT

size: once
J: TRBJ1-5
V: TRBV29-1
D: TRBD1
CDR3: CRKTGGGNQPQHF
DNA: TGCAGAAAGACAGGGGGTGGCAATCAGCCCCAGCATTTT

size: few
J: TRBJ2-2
V: TRBV7-8
D: -
CDR3: CAGTETANTGELFF
DNA: TGTGCCGGAACCGAAACAGCGAACACCGGGGAGCTGTTTTTT

size: -
J: TRBJ1-4
V: TRBV10-3
D: -
CDR3: CAIGPQGANEKLFF
DNA: TGTGCCATCGGTCCACAGGGAGCCAATGAAAAACTGTTTTTT

size: -
J: TRBJ2-7
V: TRBV5-1
D: TRBD1
CDR3: CASSPRPDRVFDEQYF
DNA: TGCGCCAGCAGCCCGAGACCCGACAGGGTATTCGACGAGCAGTACTTC

size: -
J: TRBJ2-1
V: TRBV5-1
D: TRBD1
CDR3: CASATGTAYNEQFF
DNA: TGCGCCAGCGCAACCGGGACAGCTTACAATGAGCAGTTCTTC

size: -
J: TRBJ2-7
V: TRBV5-1
D: TRBD2
CDR3: CASSLDSSGESRFYEQYF
DNA: TGCGCCAGCAGCTTGGATTCTAGCGGGGAAAGTAGATTCTACGAGCAGTACTTC

size: -
J: TRBJ2-2
V: TRBV30
D: TRBD1
CDR3: CAWSRDRGPSGELFF
DNA: TGTGCCTGGAGTCGAGACAGGGGTCCCAGCGGGGAGCTGTTTTTT

size: -
J: TRBJ1-5
V: TRBV5-5
D: TRBD1
CDR3: CASSARDRVGGQPQHF
DNA: TGTGCCAGCAGCGCCCGGGACAGGGTAGGCGGTCAGCCCCAGCATTTT

size: once
J: TRBJ2-3
V: TRBV7-9
D: -
CDR3: CASSFHNGNTDTQYF
DNA: TGTGCCAGCAGCTTTCATAACGGGAACACAGATACGCAGTATTTT

size: -
J: TRBJ1-1
V: TRBV7-2
D: -
CDR3: CASSTSQNTEAFF
DNA: TGTGCCAGCAGCACGAGCCAGAACACTGAAGCTTTCTTT

size: once
J: TRBJ1-4
V: TRBV9
D: TRBD1
CDR3: CASSSGTGGLEKLFF
DNA: TGTGCCAGCAGCTCCGGGACAGGGGGCCTTGAAAAACTGTTTTTT

size: -
J: TRBJ2-3
V: TRBV6-5
D: -
CDR3: CASSDRSTDTQYF
DNA: TGTGCCAGCAGTGACAGGAGCACAGATACGCAGTATTTT

size: -
J: TRBJ2-7
V: TRBV4-2
D: -
CDR3: CASSQGETAYEQYF
DNA: TGTGCCAGCAGCCAAGGCGAGACAGCCTACGAGCAGTACTTC

size: -
J: TRBJ1-2
V: TRBV27
D: -
CDR3: CASSPKTGANYGYTF
DNA: TGTGCCAGCAGTCCTAAGACAGGCGCCAACTATGGCTACACCTTC

size: few
J: TRBJ2-6
V: TRBV27
D: -
CDR3: CASSHTNRQGRGLGANVLTF
DNA: TGTGCCAGCAGTCACACAAATAGGCAGGGGAGGGGCTTGGGGGCCAACGTCCTGACTTTC

size: -
J: TRBJ2-1
V: TRBV7-9
D: TRBD2
CDR3: CASGVSGGAGYRQFF
DNA: TGTGCCAGCGGTGTTAGCGGGGGGGCCGGTTATAGGCAGTTCTTC

size: -
J: TRBJ2-2
V: TRBV19
D: -
CDR3: CASSIPPGWELFF
DNA: TGTGCCAGTAGTATTCCTCCCGGGTGGGAGCTGTTTTTT

size: -
J: TRBJ2-7
V: TRBV6-6
D: TRBD1
CDR3: CASSLGQERYEQYF
DNA: TGTGCCAGCAGTTTGGGACAGGAGAGATACGAGCAGTACTTC

size: -
J: TRBJ1-1
V: TRBV7-9
D: -
CDR3: CASSLLANTEAFF
DNA: TGTGCCAGCAGCTTACTAGCAAACACTGAAGCTTTCTTT

size: -
J: TRBJ2-3
V: TRBV6-4
D: -
CDR3: CASARDSGLSDTQYF
DNA: TGTGCCAGCGCCAGGGACAGCGGGTTGTCAGATACGCAGTATTTT

size: -
J: TRBJ2-7
V: TRBV27
D: TRBD1
CDR3: CAARDRVFGEQYF
DNA: TGTGCCGCTCGGGACAGGGTATTCGGGGAGCAGTACTTC

size: -
J: TRBJ1-4
V: TRBV11-2
D: -
CDR3: CASSPGGPEKLFF
DNA: TGTGCCAGCAGCCCCGGGGGGCCTGAAAAACTGTTTTTT

size: -
J: TRBJ2-1
V: TRBV7-3
D: TRBD1
CDR3: CASSSGQYNEQFF
DNA: TGTGCCAGCAGCTCGGGACAGTACAATGAGCAGTTCTTC

size: -
J: TRBJ1-3
V: TRBV6-5
D: -
CDR3: CASSYGALSGNTIYF
DNA: TGTGCCAGCAGTTATGGGGCACTCTCTGGAAACACCATATATTTT

size: -
J: TRBJ2-3
V: TRBV7-2
D: -
CDR3: CASSLVGGIGDTQYF
DNA: TGTGCCAGCAGCTTAGTTGGGGGGATTGGAGATACGCAGTATTTT

size: -
J: TRBJ1-3
V: TRBV28
D: -
CDR3: CASSHGGYSFNSGNTIYF
DNA: TGTGCCAGCAGTCACGGGGGATACTCCTTTAACTCTGGAAACACCATATATTTT

size: -
J: TRBJ1-1
V: TRBV10-3
D: -
CDR3: CAISDRTAMNTEAFF
DNA: TGTGCCATCAGTGACCGGACAGCGATGAACACTGAAGCTTTCTTT

size: -
J: TRBJ1-4
V: TRBV6-5
D: TRBD1
CDR3: CASRGTGSTNEKLFF
DNA: TGTGCCAGCAGGGGGACAGGGTCCACTAATGAAAAACTGTTTTTT

size: -
J: TRBJ2-1
V: TRBV11-1
D: TRBD2
CDR3: CASSNPGLNNNEQFF
DNA: TGTGCCAGCAGCAACCCGGGACTAAACAACAATGAGCAGTTCTTC

size: -
J: TRBJ2-7
V: TRBV7-9
D: TRBD1
CDR3: CSSSLRTGYEQYF
DNA: TGTTCCAGCAGCTTAAGGACAGGCTACGAGCAGTACTTC

size: -
J: TRBJ2-7
V: TRBV27
D: TRBD1
CDR3: CASSLGQSSYEQYF
DNA: TGTGCCAGCAGTCTGGGACAGAGCTCCTACGAGCAGTACTTC

size: -
J: TRBJ2-1
V: TRBV5-6
D: -
CDR3: CASSLGLNNEQFF
DNA: TGTGCCAGCAGCTTAGGACTTAACAATGAGCAGTTCTTC

size: -
J: TRBJ1-2
V: TRBV7-9
D: TRBD1
CDR3: CASSSDDRASIYGYTF
DNA: TGTGCCAGCAGCTCCGACGACAGGGCGTCAATCTATGGCTACACCTTC